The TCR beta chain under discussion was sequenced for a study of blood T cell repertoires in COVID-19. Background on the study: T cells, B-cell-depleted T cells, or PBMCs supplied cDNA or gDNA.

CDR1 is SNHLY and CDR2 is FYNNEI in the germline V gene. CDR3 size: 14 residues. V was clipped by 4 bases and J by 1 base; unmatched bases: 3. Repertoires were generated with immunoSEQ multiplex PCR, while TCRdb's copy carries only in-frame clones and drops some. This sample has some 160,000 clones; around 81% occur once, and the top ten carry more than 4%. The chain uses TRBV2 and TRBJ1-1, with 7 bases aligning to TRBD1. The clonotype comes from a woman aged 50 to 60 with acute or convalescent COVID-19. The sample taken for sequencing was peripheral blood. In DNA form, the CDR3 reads TGTGCCAGCAGTGGACAGGGAAGGAACACTGAAGCTTTCTTT. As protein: CASSGQGRNTEAFF.